This T cell receptor (beta chain) was profiled in a study of OX40 agonist ivuxolimab in advanced cancers. The wider study: The study reported partial responses in three patients: one hepatocellular carcinoma, two cutaneous melanoma.

Here immunoSEQ multiplex PCR was the method, and the copy in TCRdb shows in-frame clones only, minus some. The table records 30,000 to 35,000 clones, approximately 90% of them present only once. The CDR3 contains 12 residues. The germline V and J ends were trimmed by 7 bases and 0 bases, with 10 bases remaining between them. Germline CDR1 is GTSNPN and CDR2 is SVGIG (reference sequence). Sequencing used CD4+ or CD8+ T cells sorted from blood, obtained in a trial of the OX40 agonist ivuxolimab. The receptor was derived from an adult with an advanced solid tumor such as melanoma, head and neck, liver or kidney cancer. The chain combines TRBV30 with TRBJ2-7, with D possibly being TRBD2 (5 bases). CDR3 region: CASAESSYEQYF. DNA of the CDR3: TGTGCCTCAGCGGAAAGCTCCTACGAGCAGTACTTC.